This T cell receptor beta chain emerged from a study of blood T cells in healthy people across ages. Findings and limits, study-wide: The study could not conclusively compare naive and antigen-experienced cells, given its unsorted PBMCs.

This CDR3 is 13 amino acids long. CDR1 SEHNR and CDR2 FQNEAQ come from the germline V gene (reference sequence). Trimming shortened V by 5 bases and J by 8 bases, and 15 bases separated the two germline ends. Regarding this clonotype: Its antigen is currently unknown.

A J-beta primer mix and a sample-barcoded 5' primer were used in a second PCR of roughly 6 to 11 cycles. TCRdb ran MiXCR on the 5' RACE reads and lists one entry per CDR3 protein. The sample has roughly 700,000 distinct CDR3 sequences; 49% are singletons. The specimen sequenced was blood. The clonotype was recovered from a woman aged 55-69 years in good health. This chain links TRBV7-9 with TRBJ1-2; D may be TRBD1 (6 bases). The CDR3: CASSPGAVAGYTF. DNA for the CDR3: TGTGCCAGCAGCCCGGGGGCAGTCGCGGGCTACACCTTC.